The 23 T cell receptor beta chains in this list originate from one sample, sequenced in a study of early T cells in non-severe SARS-CoV-2 infection. Using its own MiXCR run on the 5' RACE reads, TCRdb lists one record per CDR3 protein. The data show about 60,000 distinct CDR3 sequences, roughly 10% seen once. The sequencing input was whole blood. All receptors come from an adult who was a healthcare worker with PCR-confirmed SARS-CoV-2 infection or an uninfected control (not recorded which).

There are many counts of this clonotype. The rearrangement uses TRBV5-1 and TRBJ1-6, with D perhaps TRBD1 (6 bases). The CDR3 spans 15 residues. Per the germline V gene, CDR1 is SGHRS and CDR2 is YFSETQ. V was pared by 0 bases and J by 7 bases, with 11 bases between. The CDR3 loop reads CASSLAVDRNSPLHF. DNA of the CDR3: TGCGCCAGCAGCTTGGCCGTGGACAGAAATTCACCCCTCCACTTT. The full variable domain, rest sourced from reference TRBV5-1 and TRBJ1-6, is KAGVTQTPRYLIKTRGQQVTLSCSPISGHRSVSWYQQTPGQGLQFLFEYFSETQRNKGNFPGRFSGRQFSNSRSEMNVSTLELGDSALYLCASSLAVDRNSPLHFGNGTRLTVT.

This clonotype was counted ten times or more. This chain uses TRBV10-3 with TRBJ2-2; the match to TRBD2 covers 7 bases. Germline CDR1 reads ENHRY; CDR2 reads SYGVKD. The V segment lost 4 bases and the J segment 0 bases; nucleotides outside the gene matches: 5. The CDR3 contains 16 residues. Written as DNA, the CDR3 is TGTGCCATCAGTGGTTTCGGGGGGTCGAACACCGGGGAGCTGTTTTTT. It encodes CAISGFGGSNTGELFF.

In the case of this clonotype: This may arise from a read error, as a much more abundant clone is one base away. The chain couples TRBV5-4 to TRBJ2-7; no reliable D call. Trimming shortened V by 3 bases and J by 3 bases, and 13 bases separated the two germline ends. This CDR3 comprises 14 residues. Germline loops: CDR1 SGHNT, CDR2 YYREEE (reference sequence). The CDR3 region is CASSSMGFRYEQYF. For the CDR3, the DNA is TGTGCCAGCAGCTCCATGGGTTTTCGCTACGAGCAGTACTTC. The entire variable domain, with the rest obtained from reference TRBV5-4 and TRBJ2-7, is as follows: ETGVTQSPTHLIKTRGQQVTLRCSSQSGHNTVSWYQQALGQGPQFIFQYYREEENGRGNFPPRFSGLQFPNYSSELNVNALELDDSALYLCASSSMGFRYEQYFGPGTRLTVT.

J is TRBJ2-6 and V is TRBV6-1; D unclear. CDR3 size: 16 residues. Germline CDR1 MNHNS, CDR2 SASEGT. The germline V and J ends were trimmed by 6 bases and 0 bases, with 12 bases remaining between them. CDR3 protein: CASSLGASSGANVLTF. The CDR3 region has the DNA TGTGCCAGCAGCCTCGGAGCGAGCTCTGGGGCCAACGTCCTGACTTTC.

In this sample, this clonotype turned up a few times. This chain links TRBV19 with TRBJ2-1; D unresolved. Germline loops: CDR1 LNHDA, CDR2 SQIVND (reference sequence). This CDR3 spans 16 amino acids. Trimming removed 3 bases from V and 0 bases from J, with 12 bases in between. The DNA for the CDR3 is TGTGCCAGTAGTATCTCGGCGGCGAGCTCCTACAATGAGCAGTTCTTC. It yields the protein CASSISAASSYNEQFF.

In this sample, this clonotype turned up many times. The genes are TRBV30 and TRBJ1-1; D gene unclear. V lost 0 bases to trimming and J lost 4 bases, with 3 bases between them. Germline assignment: CDR1 GTSNPN and CDR2 SVGIG (reference sequence). This CDR3 spans 11 amino acids. CDR3 sequence reads: CAWSVSTEAFF. In nucleotides, the CDR3 is TGTGCCTGGAGTGTCTCCACTGAAGCTTTCTTT.

The chain couples TRBV7-9 to TRBJ2-2, with D tentatively TRBD1 (5 bases). Germline loops: CDR1 SEHNR, CDR2 FQNEAQ (reference sequence). V lost 0 bases, J lost 8 bases, and 13 bases lay in between. This CDR3 is 15 amino acids long. CDR3 in DNA: TGTGCCAGCAGCTTAGCGGACACTTCGGCTGGGGAGCTGTTTTTT. Translated: CASSLADTSAGELFF.

There are a few counts of this clonotype. In DNA, the CDR3 is TGTGCCAGCAGTTACTTGGGGGGACTGGCAGAGACCCAGTACTTC. Amino acids: CASSYLGGLAETQYF. The chain links TRBV6-5 to TRBJ2-5; D perhaps matches TRBD2 (6 bases). The CDR3 sequence is 15 residues long. V lost 1 base and J lost 4, with 13 bases in between. Germline values: CDR1 MNHEY, CDR2 SVGAGI.

This clonotype was counted ten times or more. CDR3 loop: CASTSHGESGGSPLHF. Written as DNA, the CDR3 is TGTGCCAGCACCTCACACGGGGAAAGCGGCGGTTCACCCCTCCACTTT. The chain carries TRBV27 and TRBJ1-6, with D unresolved. Germline V gene data show CDR1 as MNHEY and CDR2 as SMNVEV (reference sequence). The CDR3 consists of 16 residues. Between the trimmed V and J ends, which lost 7 bases and 9 bases, there was a span of 22 bases.

This chain links TRBV29-1 with TRBJ1-5; no definite D call. The CDR3 sequence is 12 residues long. The germline V gene has CDR1 SQVTM and CDR2 ANQGSEA. The ends were cut back, 7 bases at V and 9 bases at J, with 16 bases in the middle. Here the CDR3 reads CSAWTAPGPQHF. For the CDR3, the DNA is TGCAGCGCCTGGACGGCCCCAGGGCCCCAGCATTTT.

There are a few counts of this clonotype. The J gene is TRBJ1-2, the V gene TRBV20-1; no clear D. The germline V gene has CDR1 DFQATT and CDR2 SNEGSKA (reference sequence). The CDR3 contains 12 residues. Trimming pared 1 base from V and 6 bases from J, leaving 9 bases between. The CDR3 DNA follows: TGCAGTGCTAGAGGAGTCAAGGATGGCTACACCTTC. This sequence encodes CSARGVKDGYTF.

This clonotype has a count of ten or more. V usage is TRBV6-2 or TRBV6-3 and J usage is TRBJ1-1, with TRBD1 identical over 12 bases. The CDR3 runs to 17 residues. In germline, CDR1 is MNHEY, CDR2 SVGEGT. The V segment lost 2 bases and the J segment 5 bases; nucleotides outside the gene matches: 9. CDR3 amino acids: CASSYGGQGAIGTEAFF. The DNA of the CDR3 is TGTGCCAGCAGTTACGGGGGACAGGGGGCGATCGGGACTGAAGCTTTCTTT.

This clonotype occurred many times. V is TRBV7-9 and J is TRBJ1-4; a possible D gene is TRBD1 (6 bases). The CDR3 consists of 14 residues. The germline V and J ends were trimmed by 6 bases and 4 bases, with 12 bases remaining between them. Germline assignment: CDR1 SEHNR and CDR2 FQNEAQ (reference sequence). The CDR3 DNA is TGTGCCAGCAGAAGGACAGTAGATAATGAAAAACTGTTTTTT. Encoded protein: CASRRTVDNEKLFF.

This clonotype has only a few counts. The chain recombines TRBV5-1 with TRBJ2-5; D is perhaps TRBD1 (5 bases). The germline V gene encodes CDR1 SGHRS and CDR2 YFSETQ. This CDR3 has 13 amino acids. V dropped 0 bases and J dropped 4 bases, with 7 bases sitting between them. CDR3 bases: TGCGCCAGCAGCTTGGAAGGGGTAGAGACCCAGTACTTC. It yields the protein CASSLEGVETQYF.

This clonotype was found a few times. Its ends do not fully match the called genes, so a read error is possible. The J gene is TRBJ2-1, the V gene TRBV30; 14 bases agree with TRBD2. Germline CDR1 GTSNPN, CDR2 SVGIG (reference sequence). The CDR3 contains 14 residues. The CDR3: CAWAGQGTSGSSWF. In DNA form, the CDR3 reads TGTGCCTGGGCCGGTCAAGGGACTAGCGGGAGCAGTTGGTTC. The full variable domain, in which reference TRBV30 and TRBJ2-1 provide the parts outside the CDR3, is SQTIHQWPATLVQPVGSPLSLECTVEGTSNPNLYWYRQAAGRGLQLLFYSVGIGQISSEVPQNLSASRPQDRQFILSSKKLLLSDSGFYLCAWAGQGTSGSSWFGPGTRLTVL.

This clonotype has a count of ten or more. The genes are TRBV29-1 and TRBJ1-5, with a weak D call TRBD1 (6 bases). Between the trimmed V and J ends, which lost 6 bases and 0 bases, there was a span of 12 bases. CDR1 and CDR2 from the germline V gene are SQVTM and ANQGSEA. CDR3 length: 14 amino acids. The CDR3 loop reads CSVTGTNSNQPQHF. CDR3 sequence (DNA): TGCAGCGTGACCGGGACAAATAGCAATCAGCCCCAGCATTTT.

This clonotype came up a few times. This chain links TRBV6-5 with TRBJ2-2; D is unclear. This CDR3 is 15 amino acids long. Trimming removed 7 bases at V and 1 base at J, with 13 bases between. Looked up from germline, CDR1 is MNHEY and CDR2 is SVGAGI. The CDR3 reads CASTMSDRNTGELFF. The CDR3 DNA reads TGTGCCAGCACAATGAGCGATCGGAACACCGGGGAGCTGTTTTTT.

This clonotype was seen ten or more times. The chain links TRBV4-1 to TRBJ2-3; maybe TRBD1 (6 bases). The CDR3 spans 14 residues. Trimming cost V 7 bases and J 0 bases, with 11 bases left between them. Germline V CDR1 and CDR2: MGHRA, YSYEKL. CDR3 coding DNA: TGCGCCAGCACAAGGACAGCAAGCACAGATACGCAGTATTTT. Residues: CASTRTASTDTQYF.

This clonotype was seen ten or more times. The chain links TRBV21-1 to TRBJ1-1; TRBD1, the D gene given by the table, was not confirmed from the DNA. TRBV21-1 is a pseudogene. CDR3 length: 15 amino acids. CDR3 sequence (DNA): TGTGCCAGCAGCATCCCGGGACCCATGAACACTGAAGCTTTCTTT. Protein sequence: CASSIPGPMNTEAFF.

The sample holds many counts of this clonotype. The CDR3 protein is CASSANPYEQYF. The CDR3 DNA is TGTGCCAGCAGCGCCAACCCCTACGAGCAGTACTTC. V usage is TRBV7-2 and J usage is TRBJ2-7; no reliable D call. The CDR3 covers 12 residues. The V and J ends lost 5 bases and 2 bases respectively, with 7 bases between them. The germline V gene encodes CDR1 SGHTA and CDR2 FQGNSA. The whole variable domain, filled in from reference TRBV7-2 and TRBJ2-7, reads GAGVSQSPSNKVTEKGKDVELRCDPISGHTALYWYRQSLGQGLEFLIYFQGNSAPDKSGLPSDRFSAERTGGSVSTLTIQRTQQEDSAVYLCASSANPYEQYFGPGTRLTVT.

This clonotype was seen repeatedly, ten times or more. This chain links TRBV30 with TRBJ2-3, with D unclear. The CDR3 extends over 13 amino acids. V was shortened by 3 bases and J by 4 bases, with 11 bases between the two germline ends. Germline CDR1 GTSNPN, CDR2 SVGIG (reference sequence). As DNA, the CDR3 is TGTGCCTGGAGGCTAGACCTCGCAGATACGCAGTATTTT. Protein: CAWRLDLADTQYF.

This clonotype was recorded at least ten times. V is TRBV6-5 and J is TRBJ1-5; 8 bases match TRBD1. J gave up 4 bases and V 7 bases, and 6 bases lay outside the gene matches. The germline V gene has CDR1 MNHEY and CDR2 SVGAGI. CDR3 length: 14 amino acids. The CDR3 nucleotides are TGTGCCAGCAAACAGGGGGAAGAGAATCAGCCCCAGCATTTT. Translating it yields CASKQGEENQPQHF.

This clonotype appeared many times. The CDR3 here is CASGWENEQFF. The CDR3, as DNA: TGTGCTAGTGGTTGGGAGAATGAGCAGTTCTTC. The rearrangement joins TRBV12-5 to TRBJ2-1; D might be TRBD2 (5 bases). In germline, CDR1 is LGHNT, CDR2 FRNRAP. This CDR3 is built from 11 residues. V lost 4 bases and J lost 7, with 5 bases in between.